This T cell receptor beta chain is drawn from a study of blood T cell repertoires in COVID-19. Profiling relied on immunoSEQ multiplex PCR, and the TCRdb table lists in-frame clones only, not all of them. The repertoire holds some 49,000 clones, with 85% as singletons. Trimming pared 7 bases from V and 2 bases from J, leaving 12 bases between. The CDR3 extends over 14 amino acids. Germline V gene data show CDR1 as MDHEN and CDR2 as SYDVKM. The V gene is TRBV28, the J gene TRBJ2-1, with D possibly being TRBD2 (5 bases). This clonotype was sampled from a human donor in a cohort sampled during active COVID-19. Material: peripheral blood. For the CDR3, the DNA is TGTGCCAGCAAGACCGGGGATCCCTACAATGAGCAGTTCTTC. It is translated as CASKTGDPYNEQFF.